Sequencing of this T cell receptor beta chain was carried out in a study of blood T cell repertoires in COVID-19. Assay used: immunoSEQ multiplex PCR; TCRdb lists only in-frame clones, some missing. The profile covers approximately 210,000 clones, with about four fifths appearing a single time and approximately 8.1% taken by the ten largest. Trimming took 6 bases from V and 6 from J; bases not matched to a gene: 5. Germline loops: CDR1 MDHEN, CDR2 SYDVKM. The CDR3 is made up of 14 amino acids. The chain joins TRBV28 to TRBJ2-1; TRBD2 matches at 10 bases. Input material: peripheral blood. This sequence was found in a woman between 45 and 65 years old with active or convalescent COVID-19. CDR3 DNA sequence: TGTGCCAGCAGCTTCGGGACTAGCGTCAATGAGCAGTTCTTC. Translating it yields CASSFGTSVNEQFF.